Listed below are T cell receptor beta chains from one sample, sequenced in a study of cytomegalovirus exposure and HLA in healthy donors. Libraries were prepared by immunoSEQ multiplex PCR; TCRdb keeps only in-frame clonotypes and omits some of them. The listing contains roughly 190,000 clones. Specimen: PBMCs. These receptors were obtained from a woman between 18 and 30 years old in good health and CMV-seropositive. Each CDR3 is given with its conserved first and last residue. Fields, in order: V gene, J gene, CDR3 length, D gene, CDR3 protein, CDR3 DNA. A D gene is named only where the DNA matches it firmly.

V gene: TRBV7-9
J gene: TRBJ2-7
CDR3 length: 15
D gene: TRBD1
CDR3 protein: CASSPGQGSTYEQYF
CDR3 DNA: TGTGCCAGCAGCCCGGGACAGGGGTCGACCTACGAGCAGTACTTC

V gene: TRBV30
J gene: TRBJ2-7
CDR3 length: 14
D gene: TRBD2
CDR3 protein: CAWSFERGGREQYF
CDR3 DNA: TGTGCCTGGAGTTTCGAGCGGGGGGGGAGGGAGCAGTACTTC

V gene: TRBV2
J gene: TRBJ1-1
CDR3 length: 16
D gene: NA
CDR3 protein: CASSEYRGTGNTEAFF
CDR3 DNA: TGTGCCAGCAGTGAGTACCGTGGTACAGGGAACACTGAAGCTTTCTTT

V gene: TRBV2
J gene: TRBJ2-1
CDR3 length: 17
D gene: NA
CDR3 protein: CASSGPLDRSSYNEQFF
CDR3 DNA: TGTGCCAGCAGTGGGCCCCTAGACAGGAGCTCCTACAATGAGCAGTTCTTC

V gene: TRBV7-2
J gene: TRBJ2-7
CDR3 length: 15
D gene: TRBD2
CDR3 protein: CASSRLAGAIYEQYF
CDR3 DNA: TGTGCCAGCAGCAGACTAGCGGGGGCCATCTACGAGCAGTACTTC

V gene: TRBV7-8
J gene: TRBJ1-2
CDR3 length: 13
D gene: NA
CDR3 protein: CASSLGGFYGYTF
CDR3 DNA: TGTGCCAGCAGCTTAGGAGGTTTCTATGGCTACACCTTC

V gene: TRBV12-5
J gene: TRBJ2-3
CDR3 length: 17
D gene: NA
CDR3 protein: CASGFTTGAGMEDTQYF
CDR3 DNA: TGTGCTAGTGGTTTTACCACCGGGGCGGGGATGGAAGATACGCAGTATTTT

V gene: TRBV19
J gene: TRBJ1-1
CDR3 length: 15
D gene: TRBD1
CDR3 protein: CASTPADREWSEAFF
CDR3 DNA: TGTGCCAGTACACCCGCTGACAGGGAGTGGTCTGAAGCTTTCTTT

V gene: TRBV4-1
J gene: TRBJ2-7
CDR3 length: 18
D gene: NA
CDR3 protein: CASSQESGCRPCIYEQYF
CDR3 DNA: TGCGCCAGCAGCCAAGAGTCCGGGTGCCGGCCGTGTATCTACGAGCAGTACTTC

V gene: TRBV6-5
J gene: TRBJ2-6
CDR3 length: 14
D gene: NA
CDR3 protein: CATRTVDGANVLTF
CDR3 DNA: TGTGCCACCCGGACAGTGGATGGGGCCAACGTCCTGACTTTC

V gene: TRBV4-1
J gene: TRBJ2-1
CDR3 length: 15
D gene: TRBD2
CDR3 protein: CASSPEGSGGAKRFF
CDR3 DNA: TGCGCCAGCAGCCCGGAGGGTAGCGGGGGGGCCAAAAGGTTCTTC

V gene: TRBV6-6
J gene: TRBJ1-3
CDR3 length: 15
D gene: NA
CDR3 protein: CASSLLVGDGNTIYF
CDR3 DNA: TGTGCCAGCAGTTTACTCGTAGGGGATGGAAACACCATATATTTT

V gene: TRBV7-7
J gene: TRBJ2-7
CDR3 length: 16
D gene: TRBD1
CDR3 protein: CASSLAGQGSSYEQYF
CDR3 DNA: TGTGCCAGCAGCTTAGCGGGACAGGGAAGTTCCTACGAGCAGTACTTC

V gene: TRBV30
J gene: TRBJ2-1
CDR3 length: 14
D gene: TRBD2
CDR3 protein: CAWSGLAGNNEQFF
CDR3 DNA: TGTGCCTGGAGTGGACTAGCGGGTAACAATGAGCAGTTCTTC

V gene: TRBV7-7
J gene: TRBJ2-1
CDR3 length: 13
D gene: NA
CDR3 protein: CASSPTDLGEQFF
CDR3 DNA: TGTGCCAGCAGCCCGACAGATTTGGGTGAGCAGTTCTTC

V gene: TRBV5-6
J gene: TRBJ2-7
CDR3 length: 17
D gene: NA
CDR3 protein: CASSLAVTLDSSYEQYF
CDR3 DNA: TGTGCCAGCAGCTTGGCTGTGACACTCGATAGCTCCTACGAGCAGTACTTC

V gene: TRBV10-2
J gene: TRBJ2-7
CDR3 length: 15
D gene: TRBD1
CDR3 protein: CASSDLQGRSYEQYF
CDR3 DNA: TGCGCCAGCAGTGACTTACAGGGGCGATCCTACGAGCAGTACTTC

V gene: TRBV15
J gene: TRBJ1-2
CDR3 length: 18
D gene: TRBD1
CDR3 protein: CATSRDYPRDRVLHGYTF
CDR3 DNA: TGTGCCACCAGCAGAGACTACCCCCGGGACAGGGTTTTGCATGGCTACACCTTC

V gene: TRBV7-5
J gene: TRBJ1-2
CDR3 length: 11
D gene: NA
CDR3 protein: CASGGNYGYTF
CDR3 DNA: TGTGCCTCAGGGGGCAACTATGGCTACACCTTC

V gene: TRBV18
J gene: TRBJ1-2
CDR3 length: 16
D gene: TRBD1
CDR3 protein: CASSLAGTDQLYGYTF
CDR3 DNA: TGTGCCAGCTCACTAGCCGGGACAGATCAATTATATGGCTACACCTTC

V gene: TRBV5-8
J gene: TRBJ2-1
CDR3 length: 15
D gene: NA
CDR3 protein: CASSLRRGAYNEQFF
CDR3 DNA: TGTGCCAGCAGCTTGCGTCGGGGGGCATACAATGAGCAGTTCTTC

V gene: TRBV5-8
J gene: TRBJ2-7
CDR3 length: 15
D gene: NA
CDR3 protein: CASRTTGTHSYEQYF
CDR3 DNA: TGTGCCAGCAGAACAACCGGGACTCATTCCTACGAGCAGTACTTC

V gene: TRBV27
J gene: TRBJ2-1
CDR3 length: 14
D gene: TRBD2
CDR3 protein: CASSRTSAYNEQFF
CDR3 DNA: TGTGCCAGCAGCCGGACTAGCGCTTACAATGAGCAGTTCTTC

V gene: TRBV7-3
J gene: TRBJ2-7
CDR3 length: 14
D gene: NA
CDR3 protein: CASSPQGSPYEQYF
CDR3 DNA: TGTGCCAGCAGCCCACAGGGTAGCCCCTACGAGCAGTACTTC